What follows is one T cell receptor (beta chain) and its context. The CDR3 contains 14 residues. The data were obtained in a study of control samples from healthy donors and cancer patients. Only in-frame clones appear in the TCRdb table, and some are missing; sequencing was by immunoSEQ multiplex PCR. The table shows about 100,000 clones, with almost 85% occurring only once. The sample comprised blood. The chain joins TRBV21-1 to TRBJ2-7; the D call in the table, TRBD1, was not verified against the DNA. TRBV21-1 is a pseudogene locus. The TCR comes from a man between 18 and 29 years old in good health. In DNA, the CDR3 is TGTGCCAGCAGCAAGGCAGGGGGCATCTACGAGCAGTACGTC. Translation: CASSKAGGIYEQYV.